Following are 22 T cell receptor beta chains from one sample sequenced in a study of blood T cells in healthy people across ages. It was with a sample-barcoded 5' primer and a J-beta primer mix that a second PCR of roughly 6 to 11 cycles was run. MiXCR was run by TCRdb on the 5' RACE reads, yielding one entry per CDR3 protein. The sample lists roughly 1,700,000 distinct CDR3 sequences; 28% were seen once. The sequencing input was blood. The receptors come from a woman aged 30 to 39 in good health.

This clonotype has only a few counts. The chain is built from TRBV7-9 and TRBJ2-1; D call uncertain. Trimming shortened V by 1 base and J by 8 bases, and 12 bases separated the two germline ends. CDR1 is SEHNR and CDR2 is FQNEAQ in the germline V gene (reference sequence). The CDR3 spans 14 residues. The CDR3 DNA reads TGTGCCAGCAGCTTAGTACCCGGGTACGATGAGCAGTTCTTC. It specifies CASSLVPGYDEQFF.

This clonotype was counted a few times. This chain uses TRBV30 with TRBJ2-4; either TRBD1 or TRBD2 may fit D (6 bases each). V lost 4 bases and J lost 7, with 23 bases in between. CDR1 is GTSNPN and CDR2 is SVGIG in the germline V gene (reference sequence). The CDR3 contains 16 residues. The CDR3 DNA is TGTGCCTGGATGGGGGACGCCGGAGGGGGGAGGAACATTCAGTACTTC. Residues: CAWMGDAGGGRNIQYF. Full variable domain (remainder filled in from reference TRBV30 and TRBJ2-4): SQTIHQWPATLVQPVGSPLSLECTVEGTSNPNLYWYRQAAGRGLQLLFYSVGIGQISSEVPQNLSASRPQDRQFILSSKKLLLSDSGFYLCAWMGDAGGGRNIQYFGAGTRLSVL.

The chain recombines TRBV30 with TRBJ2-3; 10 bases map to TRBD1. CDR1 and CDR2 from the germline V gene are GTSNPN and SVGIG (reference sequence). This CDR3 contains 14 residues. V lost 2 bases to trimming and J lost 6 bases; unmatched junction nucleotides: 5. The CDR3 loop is CAWSPDRGSDTQYF. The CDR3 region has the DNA TGTGCCTGGAGTCCGGACAGGGGGTCCGATACGCAGTATTTT.

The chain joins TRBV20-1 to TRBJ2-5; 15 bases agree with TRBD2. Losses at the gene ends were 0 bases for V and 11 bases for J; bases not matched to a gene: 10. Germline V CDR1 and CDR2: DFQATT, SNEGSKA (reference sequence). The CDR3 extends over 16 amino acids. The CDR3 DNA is TGCAGTGCTAGAGAGGGACTAGCGGGAGGACTAGATGAGCAGTACTTC. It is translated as CSAREGLAGGLDEQYF.

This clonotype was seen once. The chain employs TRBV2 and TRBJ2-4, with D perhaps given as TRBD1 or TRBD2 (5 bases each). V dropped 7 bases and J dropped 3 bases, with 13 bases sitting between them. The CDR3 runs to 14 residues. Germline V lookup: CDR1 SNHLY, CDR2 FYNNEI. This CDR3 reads CASNEGLGKNIQYF. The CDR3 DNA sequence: TGTGCCAGCAACGAGGGGCTCGGCAAAAACATTCAGTACTTC.

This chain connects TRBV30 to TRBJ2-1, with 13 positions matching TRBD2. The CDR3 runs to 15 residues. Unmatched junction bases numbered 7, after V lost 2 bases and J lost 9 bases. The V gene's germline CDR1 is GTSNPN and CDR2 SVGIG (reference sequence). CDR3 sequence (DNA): TGTGCCTGGAGTAGGGGGACTAGCGGGGTATTTGAGCAGTTCTTC. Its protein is CAWSRGTSGVFEQFF.

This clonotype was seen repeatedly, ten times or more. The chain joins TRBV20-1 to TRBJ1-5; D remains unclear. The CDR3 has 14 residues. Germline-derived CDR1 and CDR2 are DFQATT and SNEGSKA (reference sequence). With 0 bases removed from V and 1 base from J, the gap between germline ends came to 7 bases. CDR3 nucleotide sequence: TGCAGTGCTAGAGATCCCAACAGCAATCAGCCCCAGCATTTT. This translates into CSARDPNSNQPQHF.

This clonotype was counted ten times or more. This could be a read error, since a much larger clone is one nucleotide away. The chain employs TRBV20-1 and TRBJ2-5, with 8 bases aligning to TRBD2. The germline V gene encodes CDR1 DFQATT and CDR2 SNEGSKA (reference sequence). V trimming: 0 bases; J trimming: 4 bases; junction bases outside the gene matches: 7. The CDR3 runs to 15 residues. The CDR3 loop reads CSARDRSGRLETQYF. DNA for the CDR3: TGCAGTGCTAGAGATCGGAGCGGGAGACTAGAGACCCAGTACTTC.

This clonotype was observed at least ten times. Here the CDR3 reads CATSEAGTNQETQYF. As DNA, the CDR3 is TGTGCCACCAGTGAGGCCGGGACAAACCAAGAGACCCAGTACTTC. The V call is TRBV24-1, the J call TRBJ2-5; weak D call: TRBD1 (6 bases). The CDR3 loop spans 15 amino acids. V was pared by 4 bases and J by 0 bases, with 11 bases between. CDR1 is KGHDR, CDR2 SFDVKD, per germline.

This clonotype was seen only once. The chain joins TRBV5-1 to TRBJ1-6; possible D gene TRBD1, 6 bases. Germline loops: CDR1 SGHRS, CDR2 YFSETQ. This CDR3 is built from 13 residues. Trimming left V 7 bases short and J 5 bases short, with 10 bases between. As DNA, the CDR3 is TGCGCCAGCGGTAGGGGGAATAATTCACCCCTCCACTTT. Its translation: CASGRGNNSPLHF.

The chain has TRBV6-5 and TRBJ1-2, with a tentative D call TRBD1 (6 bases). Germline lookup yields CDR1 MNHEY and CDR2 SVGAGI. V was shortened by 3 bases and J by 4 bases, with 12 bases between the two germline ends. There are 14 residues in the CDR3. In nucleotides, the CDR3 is TGTGCCAGCAGTTATCGGGGGGCCACCTATGGCTACACCTTC. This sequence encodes CASSYRGATYGYTF.

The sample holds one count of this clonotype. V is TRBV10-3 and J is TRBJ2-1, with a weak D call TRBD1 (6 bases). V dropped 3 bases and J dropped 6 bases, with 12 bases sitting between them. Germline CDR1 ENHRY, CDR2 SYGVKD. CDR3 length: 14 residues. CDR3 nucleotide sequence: TGTGCCATCAGTGAAGGGACACCGGGCAATGAGCAGTTCTTC. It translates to CAISEGTPGNEQFF.

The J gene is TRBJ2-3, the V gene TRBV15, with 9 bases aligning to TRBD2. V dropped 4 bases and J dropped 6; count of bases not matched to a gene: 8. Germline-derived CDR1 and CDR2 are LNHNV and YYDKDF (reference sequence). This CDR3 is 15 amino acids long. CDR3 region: CATSKASGVVDTQYF. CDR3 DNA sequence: TGTGCCACCAGCAAGGCTAGCGGGGTGGTGGATACGCAGTATTTT.

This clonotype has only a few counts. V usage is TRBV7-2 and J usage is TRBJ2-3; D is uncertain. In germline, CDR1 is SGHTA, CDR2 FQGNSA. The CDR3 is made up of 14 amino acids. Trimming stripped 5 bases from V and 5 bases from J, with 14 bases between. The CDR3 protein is CASSASQVIDTQYF. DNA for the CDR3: TGTGCCAGCAGCGCGAGCCAGGTGATAGATACGCAGTATTTT.

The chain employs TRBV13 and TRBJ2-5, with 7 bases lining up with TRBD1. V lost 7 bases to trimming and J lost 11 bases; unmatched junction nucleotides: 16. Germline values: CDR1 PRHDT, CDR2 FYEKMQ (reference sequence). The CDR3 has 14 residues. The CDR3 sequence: CASTQGGSYNEQYF. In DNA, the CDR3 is TGTGCCAGCACCCAAGGGGGCTCCTACAATGAGCAGTACTTC. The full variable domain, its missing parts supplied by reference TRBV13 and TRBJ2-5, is AAGVIQSPRHLIKEKRETATLKCYPIPRHDTVYWYQQGPGQDPQFLISFYEKMQSDKGSIPDRFSAQQFSDYHSELNMSSLELGDSALYFCASTQGGSYNEQYFGPGTRLLVL.

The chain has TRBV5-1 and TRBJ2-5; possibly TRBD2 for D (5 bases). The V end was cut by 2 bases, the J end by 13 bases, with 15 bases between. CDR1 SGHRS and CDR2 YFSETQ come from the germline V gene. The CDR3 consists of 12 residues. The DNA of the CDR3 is TGCGCCAGCAGCTTCGACCAAAGGGAGCGGTACTTC. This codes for CASSFDQRERYF.

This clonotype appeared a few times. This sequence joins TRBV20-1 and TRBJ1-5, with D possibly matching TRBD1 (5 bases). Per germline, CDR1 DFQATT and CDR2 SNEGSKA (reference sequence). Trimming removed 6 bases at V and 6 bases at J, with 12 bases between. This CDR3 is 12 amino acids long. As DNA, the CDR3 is TGCAGTGCCGGGGGGAGCGGTCAGCCCCAGCATTTT. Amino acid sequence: CSAGGSGQPQHF.

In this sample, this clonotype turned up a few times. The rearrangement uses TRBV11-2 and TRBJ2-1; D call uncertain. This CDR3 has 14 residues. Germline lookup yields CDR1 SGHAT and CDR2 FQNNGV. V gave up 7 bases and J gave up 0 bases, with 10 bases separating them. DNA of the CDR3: TGTGCCAGCACCACGAGAAGCTCCTACAATGAGCAGTTCTTC. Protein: CASTTRSSYNEQFF.

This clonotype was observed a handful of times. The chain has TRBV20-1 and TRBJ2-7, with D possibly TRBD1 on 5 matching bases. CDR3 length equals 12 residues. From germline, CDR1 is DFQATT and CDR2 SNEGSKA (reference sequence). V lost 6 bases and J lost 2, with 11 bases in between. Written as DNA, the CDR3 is TGCAGTGCAGCCCTGGGGCCCTACGAGCAGTACTTC. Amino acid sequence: CSAALGPYEQYF.

CDR3 DNA: TGTGCCAGCAGCGTAGGTTCGGGAGGGCCGGGGAATGAGCAGTTCTTC. Its translation: CASSVGSGGPGNEQFF. The chain couples TRBV9 to TRBJ2-1; TRBD2 aligns across 8 bases. The V gene's germline CDR1 is SGDLS and CDR2 YYNGEE. The CDR3 sequence is 16 residues long. Trimming removed 0 bases from V and 7 bases from J; junction bases left unmatched: 9. The complete variable domain, with remaining parts taken from reference TRBV9 and TRBJ2-1, reads DSGVTQTPKHLITATGQRVTLRCSPRSGDLSVYWYQQSLDQGLQFLIQYYNGEERAKGNILERFSAQQFPDLHSELNLSSLELGDSALYFCASSVGSGGPGNEQFFGPGTRLTVL.

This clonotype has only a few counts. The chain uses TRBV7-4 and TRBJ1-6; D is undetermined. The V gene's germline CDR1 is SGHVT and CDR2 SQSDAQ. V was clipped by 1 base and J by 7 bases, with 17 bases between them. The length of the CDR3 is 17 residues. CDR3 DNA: TGTGCCAGCAGCTTAGTCGTGAAGACGACAAGGAATTCACCCCTCCACTTT. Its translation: CASSLVVKTTRNSPLHF.

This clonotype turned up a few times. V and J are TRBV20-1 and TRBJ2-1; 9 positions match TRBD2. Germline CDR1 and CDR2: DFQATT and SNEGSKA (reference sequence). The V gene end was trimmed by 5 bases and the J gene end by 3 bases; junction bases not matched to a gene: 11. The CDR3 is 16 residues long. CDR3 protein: CSAWGALSGGYNEQFF. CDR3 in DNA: TGCAGTGCTTGGGGGGCCCTTAGCGGGGGCTACAATGAGCAGTTCTTC.